The present T cell receptor (beta chain) was sequenced within a study of fetal regulatory T cell absence and autoimmunity. Notes on this clone: Relative to the germline gene, one junction end is altered; a read error may explain this.

Per germline, CDR1 SGHNT and CDR2 YYREEE (reference sequence). The CDR3 contains 11 residues. The repertoire was sequenced with immunoSEQ multiplex PCR; TCRdb's copy has only in-frame clones and lacks some. Of 45,000 to 50,000 clones detected, roughly 80% appear once; the ten largest clones hold 0.41%. This TCR was sampled from a newborn boy with IPEX syndrome. The chain is built from TRBV5-4 and TRBJ2-1, with D uncertain. The sequenced material came from cord blood. The CDR3 nucleotides read TGTGCCAGCAGCTTATACAGTGAGCAGTTCTTC. As protein: CASSLYSEQFF.